This TCR beta chain was identified in a study of technical replicates of blood from several donors. The CDR3 spans 18 residues. The germline gives CDR1 LGHNA, CDR2 YNFKEQ. Trimming took 2 bases from V and 0 from J; bases not matched to a gene: 8. The assay was immunoSEQ multiplex PCR, and TCRdb's table has in-frame clones only and misses some. The data show approximately 64,000 clones, roughly 86% seen once. This chain connects TRBV4-2 to TRBJ2-5; 11 positions match TRBD2. The clonotype was recovered from a human donor in good health. Some clones in this sample may be carry-over from other donors' samples. The specimen was PBMCs. This CDR3 reads CASSQRTSGSGYQETQYF. The DNA for the CDR3 is TGTGCCAGCAGCCAACGAACTAGCGGGAGTGGGTACCAAGAGACCCAGTACTTC.